These T cell receptor beta chains were read from a single sample in a study of T cell therapy after organ transplantation. Their recognized antigens are unknown. Profiling relied on immunoSEQ multiplex PCR, and the TCRdb table lists in-frame clones only, not all of them. Of 6,000 or so clones listed, 65% to 75% are singletons. The input for sequencing was CD8+ T cells from blood, taken after autologous CMV-specific T cell therapy. The source of these receptors is a human patient who had received a solid organ transplant and had CMV disease. Some of the T cells may derive from the graft donor. The CDR3 runs from the conserved cysteine through the conserved F or W. The D gene is left open where the match is weak. Clone size, where shown, is once, few, many, or a class for clones that have expanded.

d_gene	v_gene	abundance	j_gene	CDR3aa	CDR3nt
TRBD2	TRBV7-2	NA	TRBJ2-1	CASSLSGLAYTYNEQFF	TGTGCCAGCAGCTTATCCGGACTAGCGTACACCTACAATGAGCAGTTCTTC
TRBD2	TRBV9	once	TRBJ2-1	CASSGSPKAGGSYNEQFF	TGTGCCAGCAGCGGCAGTCCTAAAGCGGGAGGGTCCTACAATGAGCAGTTCTTC
NA	TRBV5-4	once	TRBJ2-2	CASSPRAGASNTGELFF	TGTGCCAGCAGCCCGAGGGCAGGGGCCTCGAACACCGGGGAGCTGTTTTTT
NA	TRBV27	NA	TRBJ2-7	CASSVNLVNPEQYF	TGTGCCAGCAGTGTTAATCTGGTTAACCCCGAGCAGTACTTC
TRBD1	TRBV9	hyperexpanded	TRBJ2-5	CASGGQMFQETQYF	TGTGCCAGTGGGGGACAGATGTTCCAAGAGACCCAGTACTTC
TRBD2	TRBV11-3	NA	TRBJ2-3	CASSLAGRPDTQYF	TGTGCCAGCAGCTTAGCCGGGAGGCCAGATACGCAGTATTTT
NA	TRBV27	few	TRBJ1-5	CASSQTGLNQPQHF	TGTGCCAGCAGTCAAACAGGACTCAATCAGCCCCAGCATTTT
NA	TRBV5-3	NA	TRBJ2-1	CARSPSGGEQFF	TGTGCCAGAAGCCCCAGTGGTGGTGAGCAGTTCTTC
TRBD2	TRBV19	NA	TRBJ2-1	CASSPGLLAGYNEQFF	TGTGCCAGTAGTCCGGGACTGCTAGCGGGTTACAATGAGCAGTTCTTC
NA	TRBV4-3	NA	TRBJ2-7	CASSQDHTPSYEQYF	TGCGCCAGCAGCCAAGATCACACTCCCTCCTACGAGCAGTACTTC
NA	TRBV28	once	TRBJ2-1	CASSPLQVSYNEQFF	TGTGCCAGCAGTCCCCTACAGGTTTCCTACAATGAGCAGTTCTTC
NA	TRBV2	NA	TRBJ1-1	CASRERGTSMNTEAFF	TGTGCCAGCAGGGAGCGCGGGACATCCATGAACACTGAAGCTTTCTTT
TRBD1	TRBV9	NA	TRBJ1-2	CASSVEDRPRNYGYTF	TGTGCCAGCAGCGTAGAGGACAGGCCACGAAACTATGGCTACACCTTC
TRBD2	TRBV9	NA	TRBJ2-3	CASSVDSGLSTDTQYF	TGTGCCAGCAGCGTAGATAGCGGGCTTAGCACAGATACGCAGTATTTT